One sample yielded the 31 T cell receptor beta chains listed below, sequenced in a study of identical twins. TCRdb fed the 5' RACE reads into MiXCR, producing one record per CDR3 protein. Among about 480,000 distinct CDR3 sequences listed, approximately 15% were seen once. The sample was also reused in another study, on yellow fever vaccine responses in identical twins.

The specimen was CD4+ T cells sorted from blood. The receptors here all came from a woman younger than 35 in good health.

Only a few counts were recorded for this clonotype. CDR3 in DNA: TGTGCCAGCAGTTACGGAGGGGGCGGTACGCAGTATTTT. Its translation: CASSYGGGGTQYF. J is TRBJ2-3 and V is TRBV6-2 or TRBV6-3; tentatively, D is TRBD1 (7 bases). Germline assignment: CDR1 MNHEY and CDR2 SVGEGT. V shed 2 bases and J shed 8 bases, with 11 bases lying between them. CDR3 length: 13 amino acids.

The rearrangement joins TRBV11-1 to TRBJ2-1, with D hard to call. V lost 4 bases and J 6 bases, leaving 22 bases between the germline ends. There are 17 residues in the CDR3. Looked up from germline, CDR1 is SGHAT and CDR2 is FQDESV (reference sequence). The CDR3 region is CASSYWASVDQINEQFF. The CDR3 DNA follows: TGTGCCAGCAGCTATTGGGCTTCTGTGGACCAAATCAATGAGCAGTTCTTC.

In this sample, this clonotype turned up a few times. The gene calls are TRBV7-9 and TRBJ2-2; tentatively, D is TRBD1 (5 bases). The V end was cut by 0 bases, the J end by 2 bases, with 10 bases between. Germline V CDR1 and CDR2: SEHNR, FQNEAQ (reference sequence). The CDR3 runs 16 residues. This chain's CDR3 is CASSLAETVNTGELFF. The CDR3 DNA follows: TGTGCCAGCAGCTTAGCAGAGACAGTTAACACCGGGGAGCTGTTTTTT.

This clonotype appeared a few times. The rearrangement links TRBV6-1 to TRBJ2-1; TRBD1 agrees at 10 bases. Germline CDR1 reads MNHNS; CDR2 reads SASEGT. Trimming cost V 7 bases and J 6 bases; bases outside gene matches: 6. The CDR3 is 14 residues long. CDR3 nucleotides: TGTGCCAGCACCACCGGGACAGGGGTCAATGAGCAGTTCTTC. Protein sequence: CASTTGTGVNEQFF.

This clonotype came up a few times. The V and J genes are TRBV12-3 or TRBV12-4 and TRBJ1-6; tentative D call: TRBD1 (5 bases). V was shortened by 3 bases and J by 7 bases, with 10 bases between the two germline ends. The CDR3 totals 14 residues. This CDR3 is CASSLTATNSPLHF. The CDR3 DNA follows: TGTGCCAGCAGTTTGACAGCGACCAATTCACCCCTCCACTTT.

This clonotype has just a few counts. The gene calls are TRBV6-5 and TRBJ2-7; D call uncertain. The V gene's germline CDR1 is MNHEY and CDR2 SVGAGI. CDR3 size: 15 residues. With 0 bases removed from V and 0 bases from J, the gap between germline ends came to 9 bases. CDR3 DNA: TGTGCCAGCAGTTACTCGGCCAGGAGCTCCTACGAGCAGTACTTC. It translates to CASSYSARSSYEQYF.

This clonotype was found a few times. This sequence joins TRBV5-1 and TRBJ2-1, with unresolved D. The CDR3 consists of 16 residues. Germline CDR1 is SGHRS and CDR2 is YFSETQ. Deletions cut 2 bases from V and 0 bases from J, with 12 bases between. The CDR3 nucleotides read TGCGCCAGCAGCTTTATGACTGCGAGCTCCTACAATGAGCAGTTCTTC. This sequence encodes CASSFMTASSYNEQFF.

This clonotype occurred a few times. A read error may account for a junction end that differs from germline. The chain recombines TRBV7-7 with TRBJ2-5, with 8 bases matching TRBD1. Germline lookup yields CDR1 SSHAT and CDR2 FNYEAQ (reference sequence). This CDR3 has 16 residues. CDR3 sequence: CASSLHGQGRQETQYF. The CDR3 DNA reads as TGTGCTAGCAGCCTCCACGGACAGGGACGCCAAGAGACCCAGTACTTC. Looking up the rest from reference TRBV7-7 and TRBJ2-5 gives the full variable domain: GAGVSQSPRYKVTKRGQDVTLRCDPISSHATLYWYQQALGQGPEFLTYFNYEAQPDKSGLPSDRFSAERPEGSISTLTIQRTEQRDSAMYRCASSLHGQGRQETQYFGPGTRLLVL.

This clonotype was seen more than once but under ten times. The chain combines TRBV29-1 with TRBJ2-7; 11 nucleotides align to TRBD1. The CDR3 runs to 15 residues. The ends lost 2 bases at V and 2 bases at J; junction bases unmatched: 5. Germline CDR1 and CDR2: SQVTM and ANQGSEA. In nucleotides, the CDR3 is TGCAGCGTTGAACACACGGACAGGGGGCCCTACGAGCAGTACTTC. Translation: CSVEHTDRGPYEQYF.

The chain employs TRBV24-1 and TRBJ1-2; D is unclear. This CDR3 has 13 amino acids. The V gene lost 0 bases and the J gene lost 4 bases, with 5 bases spanning the gap. Germline lookup yields CDR1 KGHDR and CDR2 SFDVKD. CDR3 protein: CATSDLWGYGYTF. CDR3 coding DNA: TGTGCCACCAGTGATTTGTGGGGCTATGGCTACACCTTC.

This clonotype was seen only once. The gene calls are TRBV7-2 and TRBJ1-5, with unresolved D. The CDR3 has 13 amino acids. The germline V gene encodes CDR1 SGHTA and CDR2 FQGNSA. The germline V and J ends were trimmed by 5 bases and 9 bases, with 14 bases remaining between them. The CDR3 loop is CASSPGLLGPQHF. Here the CDR3 DNA reads TGTGCCAGCAGCCCCGGACTGCTCGGGCCCCAGCATTTT.

This chain joins TRBV11-2 and TRBJ2-1; 8 bases align to TRBD2. The germline V gene encodes CDR1 SGHAT and CDR2 FQNNGV. The trim removed 5 bases at V and 0 bases at J, leaving 12 bases unmatched. CDR3 length equals 18 residues. DNA for the CDR3: TGTGCCAGCAGCACTCGACTAGCGCCTAAAATCTCCTACAATGAGCAGTTCTTC. This sequence encodes CASSTRLAPKISYNEQFF.

This clonotype was counted only a few times. V is TRBV12-3 or TRBV12-4 and J is TRBJ2-5; 7 bases are shared with TRBD2. Germline trimming cut 3 bases from V and 5 bases from J; bases unmatched to any gene: 6. The CDR3 has 14 residues. The CDR3 loop reads CASSFREGHETQYF. The CDR3 DNA sequence: TGTGCCAGCAGTTTTAGGGAGGGGCACGAGACCCAGTACTTC.

The chain employs TRBV30 and TRBJ2-1; D gene uncertain. The V end lost 3 bases, the J end lost 9 bases, and 9 bases lay between the germline ends. The length of the CDR3 is 11 residues. Looked up from germline, CDR1 is GTSNPN and CDR2 is SVGIG (reference sequence). Written as DNA, the CDR3 is TGTGCCTGGAGCCATCGAGGTGAGCAGTTCTTC. Its protein is CAWSHRGEQFF.

This clonotype turned up a few times. The chain couples TRBV11-2 to TRBJ2-1, with 10 bases matching TRBD2. Looked up from germline, CDR1 is SGHAT and CDR2 is FQNNGV. CDR3 length: 16 residues. J lost 10 bases, V lost 0 bases, and 9 bases had no gene match. CDR3 sequence: CASSLERAGGHAEQFF. As DNA, the CDR3 is TGTGCCAGCAGCTTAGAACGAGCGGGAGGGCACGCCGAGCAGTTCTTC.

Regarding this clonotype: This could be a read error, since a much larger clone is one nucleotide away. This chain joins TRBV29-1 and TRBJ2-5, with 11 bases identical to TRBD2. CDR1 SQVTM and CDR2 ANQGSEA come from the germline V gene. The CDR3 length is 14 residues. For the CDR3, the DNA is TGCGGCGTTGAGTTAGCGGGAGGGCGGGAGACCCAGTACTTC. Translating gives CGVELAGGRETQYF.

The chain employs TRBV3-1 and TRBJ2-1, with unresolved D. Germline V gene lookup returns CDR1 LGHDT and CDR2 YNNKEL (reference sequence). The CDR3 has 15 residues. V lost 1 base to trimming and J lost 7 bases, with 14 bases between them. CDR3: CASSQASYSRNEQFF. The CDR3 DNA reads TGTGCCAGCAGCCAAGCCTCCTATTCCCGGAATGAGCAGTTCTTC.

This clonotype was counted only a few times. CDR3 amino acids: CASSLDQGIGANYGYTF. For the CDR3, the DNA is TGTGCCAGCAGCTTAGATCAGGGAATAGGAGCTAACTATGGCTACACCTTC. The chain joins TRBV11-2 to TRBJ1-2; D is possibly TRBD1 (5 bases). The CDR3 runs to 17 residues. The germline V gene encodes CDR1 SGHAT and CDR2 FQNNGV. V was shortened by 0 bases and J by 0 bases, with 14 bases between the two germline ends.

In this sample, this clonotype turned up a few times. The CDR3 protein is CASSQDWLQETQYF. The DNA for the CDR3 is TGTGCCAGCAGCCAAGATTGGCTACAAGAGACCCAGTACTTC. V gene TRBV3-1 combines with J gene TRBJ2-5; D not certain. Germline V gene sequence: CDR1 LGHDT, CDR2 YNNKEL (reference sequence). The CDR3 is made up of 14 amino acids. The V gene lost 0 bases and the J gene lost 2 bases, with 7 bases spanning the gap.

This clonotype was seen repeatedly, ten times or more. This chain joins TRBV29-1 and TRBJ2-4, with 12 bases fitting TRBD1. Germline trimming cut 7 bases from V and 2 bases from J; bases unmatched to any gene: 3. There are 14 residues in the CDR3. Germline V gene lookup returns CDR1 SQVTM and CDR2 ANQGSEA. As DNA, the CDR3 is TGCAGCGAGGGACAGGGGGCAACCAAAAACATTCAGTACTTC. Protein sequence: CSEGQGATKNIQYF.

V usage is TRBV6-5 and J usage is TRBJ2-7; the D gene is possibly TRBD2 (6 bases). This CDR3 spans 17 amino acids. Germline loops: CDR1 MNHEY, CDR2 SVGAGI. Trimming pared 6 bases from V and 0 bases from J, leaving 21 bases between. CDR3 DNA sequence: TGTGCCAGCAGGTATGGATCATCGGGACTCCTCTCCTACGAGCAGTACTTC. Encoded protein: CASRYGSSGLLSYEQYF.

This clonotype has only a few counts. This rearrangement joins TRBV5-1 to TRBJ2-2; 14 bases fit TRBD2. With V trimmed by 7 bases and J by 5 bases, 7 bases remained unmatched. The CDR3 contains 16 residues. CDR1 and CDR2 from the germline V gene are SGHRS and YFSETQ. Written as DNA, the CDR3 is TGCGCCAGCTTGGGACTAGCGGGGGATGAGACCGGGGAGCTGTTTTTT. Translation: CASLGLAGDETGELFF.

The chain has TRBV10-1 and TRBJ2-2; D remains unclear. From germline, CDR1 is WNHNN and CDR2 SYGVQD (reference sequence). This CDR3 is built from 13 residues. Trimming took 6 bases from V and 3 from J, leaving 8 bases between them. The CDR3 here is CASSGLYTGELFF. CDR3 DNA sequence: TGCGCCAGCAGCGGGCTATACACCGGGGAGCTGTTTTTT.

A few counts support this clonotype. The chain recombines TRBV20-1 with TRBJ2-3, with TRBD2 matching over 12 bases. Per germline, CDR1 DFQATT and CDR2 SNEGSKA (reference sequence). Trimming at V came to 2 bases and at J to 8 bases, leaving 5 bases not matched to a gene. The length of the CDR3 is 14 residues. The DNA of the CDR3 is TGCAGTGCTAGACGGGCTAGCGGGGGGGTTACGCAGTATTTT. Translating gives CSARRASGGVTQYF.

This CDR3 is CASSVAGIAGGTGELFF. DNA for the CDR3: TGTGCCAGCAGCGTAGCTGGGATAGCGGGGGGCACCGGGGAGCTGTTTTTT. The chain employs TRBV9 and TRBJ2-2, with TRBD2 matching 10 bases. Germline assignment: CDR1 SGDLS and CDR2 YYNGEE. The junction had 6 bases not matched to a gene; V was cut back by 0 bases and J by 4 bases. This CDR3 has 17 amino acids.

This clonotype was observed a handful of times. In nucleotides, the CDR3 is TGTGCCAGCAGCTTACTGACAGGAGGAATACGAGATACGCAGTATTTT. Encoded protein: CASSLLTGGIRDTQYF. This chain connects TRBV5-4 to TRBJ2-3, with D possibly being TRBD1 (6 bases). CDR3 length: 16 amino acids. Germline values: CDR1 SGHNT, CDR2 YYREEE (reference sequence). V lost 2 bases to trimming and J lost 5 bases, with 18 bases between them. The variable domain in full, with the rest retrieved from reference TRBV5-4 and TRBJ2-3, is ETGVTQSPTHLIKTRGQQVTLRCSSQSGHNTVSWYQQALGQGPQFIFQYYREEENGRGNFPPRFSGLQFPNYSSELNVNALELDDSALYLCASSLLTGGIRDTQYFGPGTRLTVL.

This clonotype was observed once. The chain links TRBV7-2 to TRBJ2-3; weak D call: TRBD2 (5 bases). The CDR3 consists of 17 residues. Germline V gene sequence: CDR1 SGHTA, CDR2 FQGNSA. The V end lost 1 base, the J end lost 1 base, and 15 bases lay between the germline ends. CDR3 nucleotides: TGTGCCAGCAGCTTAGGTTTTTCGACTACCGGCACAGATACGCAGTATTTT. Amino acid sequence: CASSLGFSTTGTDTQYF.

This clonotype was seen ten or more times. This chain links TRBV10-3 with TRBJ2-1; tentative D call: TRBD2 (6 bases). The CDR3 is 15 residues long. Trimming stripped 0 bases from V and 6 bases from J, with 12 bases between. Looked up from germline, CDR1 is ENHRY and CDR2 is SYGVKD. The CDR3 DNA sequence: TGTGCCATCAGTGAGTCTCGCCTAGCGCCCAATGAGCAGTTCTTC. This sequence encodes CAISESRLAPNEQFF.

This clonotype has at least ten counts. J is TRBJ2-2 and V is TRBV15; D gene ambiguous. The CDR3 totals 18 residues. Germline CDR1 is LNHNV and CDR2 is YYDKDF (reference sequence). Trimming left V 1 base short and J 5 bases short, with 20 bases between. The CDR3 nucleotides are TGTGCCACCAGCAGAGTAAATTTCAGGACCACCTATACCGGGGAGCTGTTTTTT. Residues: CATSRVNFRTTYTGELFF.

This clonotype was found many times. V gene TRBV29-1 combines with J gene TRBJ2-2; 7 nucleotides line up with TRBD2. The CDR3 loop spans 14 amino acids. V lost 7 bases and J lost 5; bases outside the gene matches: 10. Germline V CDR1 and CDR2: SQVTM, ANQGSEA. CDR3: CSASRGGWTGELFF. For the CDR3, the DNA is TGCAGCGCCAGTAGGGGAGGGTGGACCGGGGAGCTGTTTTTT.

The V and J genes are TRBV15 and TRBJ2-7, with D perhaps TRBD1 (5 bases). This CDR3 region has 14 residues. V lost 0 bases to trimming and J lost 1 base, with 7 bases between them. Germline V lookup: CDR1 LNHNV, CDR2 YYDKDF (reference sequence). The CDR3 DNA follows: TGTGCCACCAGCAGAGATAAGGGGTCCTACGAGCAGTACTTC. Its translation: CATSRDKGSYEQYF.